This T cell receptor beta chain was obtained from a study of shared clonotypes between healthy human individuals. V was pared by 8 bases and J by 6 bases, with 17 bases between. Germline V gives CDR1 MDHEN, CDR2 SYDVKM. The CDR3 length is 14 residues. TCRdb's table, derived via immunoSEQ multiplex PCR, lists solely in-frame clones and lacks some. The table lists 2 million to 3 million clones, approximately 93% of them singletons, with 0.36% in the top ten. This sequence originates from a man aged 18 to 35 in good health. Some clones in this sample may be carry-over from other donors' samples. The chain has TRBV28 and TRBJ1-5; D is possibly TRBD1 (5 bases). Sequencing input: naive CD4+ T cells from PBMCs. Subset denoted: CD45RA+ positively selected. The CDR3 spells CASYQLGGGQPQHF. The DNA of the CDR3 is TGTGCCAGCTACCAACTGGGGGGTGGTCAGCCCCAGCATTTT.